This TCR beta chain was sequenced in a study of blood T cell repertoires in COVID-19. Trimming left V 8 bases short and J 0 bases short, with 20 bases between. The CDR3 is made up of 17 amino acids. Germline-derived CDR1 and CDR2 are SGHTA and FQGNSA. Data came from immunoSEQ multiplex PCR; TCRdb stores just in-frame clones and leaves some out. Seen here are 200,000 to 300,000 clones, more than 75% observed once, and the top ten hold 2.3%. This clone was recorded only once. The sequencing sample was made of peripheral blood. This chain joins TRBV7-2 and TRBJ1-3, with a tentative D call TRBD1 (5 bases). The TCR was taken from a woman between 50 and 59 years old with acute or convalescent COVID-19. The CDR3 reads CASRAGVPLSSGNTIYF. The CDR3, as DNA: TGTGCCAGCCGGGCGGGGGTCCCTCTGAGCTCTGGAAACACCATATATTTT.